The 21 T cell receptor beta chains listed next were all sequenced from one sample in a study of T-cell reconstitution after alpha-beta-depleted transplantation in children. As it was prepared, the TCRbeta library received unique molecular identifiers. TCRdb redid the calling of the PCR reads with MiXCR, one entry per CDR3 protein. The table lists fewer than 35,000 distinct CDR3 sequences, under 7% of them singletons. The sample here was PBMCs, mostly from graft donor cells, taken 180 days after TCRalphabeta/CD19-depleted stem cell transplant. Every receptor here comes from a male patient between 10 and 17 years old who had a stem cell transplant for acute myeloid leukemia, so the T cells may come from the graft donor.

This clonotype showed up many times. The DNA of the CDR3 is TGCAGTGCCCTGGGTGGAGGTCGGGCCAAAAACATTCAGTACTTC. Protein sequence: CSALGGGRAKNIQYF. This rearrangement joins TRBV20-1 to TRBJ2-4; weak D call: TRBD2 (5 bases). This CDR3 has 15 residues. From germline, CDR1 is DFQATT and CDR2 SNEGSKA (reference sequence). Trimming left V 6 bases short and J 1 base short, with 16 bases between.

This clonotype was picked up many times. In nucleotides, the CDR3 is TGCAGCGTCCAACAGGTTGGAGAAAAACTGTTTTTT. Protein: CSVQQVGEKLFF. This chain uses TRBV29-1 with TRBJ1-4, with D maybe TRBD1 (5 bases). The CDR3 covers 12 residues. Trimming left V 6 bases short and J 8 bases short, with 13 bases between. Germline CDR1 is SQVTM and CDR2 is ANQGSEA.

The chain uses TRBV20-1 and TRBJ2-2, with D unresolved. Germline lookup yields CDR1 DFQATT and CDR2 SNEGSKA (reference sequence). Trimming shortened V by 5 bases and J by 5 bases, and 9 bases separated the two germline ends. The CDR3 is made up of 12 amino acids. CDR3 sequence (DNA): TGCAGTGCTTACGGACGGACCGGGGAGCTGTTTTTT. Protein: CSAYGRTGELFF.

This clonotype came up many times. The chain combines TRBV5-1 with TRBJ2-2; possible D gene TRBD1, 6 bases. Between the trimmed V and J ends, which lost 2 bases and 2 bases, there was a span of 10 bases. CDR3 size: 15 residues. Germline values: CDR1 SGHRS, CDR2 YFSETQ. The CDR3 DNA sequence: TGCGCCAGCAGCTTAGAGGGGGACAACACCGGGGAGCTGTTTTTT. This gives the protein CASSLEGDNTGELFF.

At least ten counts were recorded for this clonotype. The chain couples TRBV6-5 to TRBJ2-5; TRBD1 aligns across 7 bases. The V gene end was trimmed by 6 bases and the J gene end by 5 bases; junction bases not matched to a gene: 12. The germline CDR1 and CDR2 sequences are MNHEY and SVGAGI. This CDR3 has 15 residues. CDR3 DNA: TGTGCCAGCAGCGCACAACTAGGGGGCTGGGAGACCCAGTACTTC. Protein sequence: CASSAQLGGWETQYF.

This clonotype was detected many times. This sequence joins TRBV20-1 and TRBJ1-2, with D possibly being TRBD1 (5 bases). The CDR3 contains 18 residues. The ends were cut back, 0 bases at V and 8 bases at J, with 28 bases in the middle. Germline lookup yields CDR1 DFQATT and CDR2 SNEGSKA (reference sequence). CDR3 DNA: TGCAGTGCTAGAGATAGTTACGGCGTTACGACAGCGATTGGGGGCTACACCTTC. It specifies CSARDSYGVTTAIGGYTF.

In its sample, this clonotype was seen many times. CDR3 sequence (DNA): TGTGCCAGCAGCTTAACGGCAGGAAGGGAAGATACGCAGTATTTT. Its protein is CASSLTAGREDTQYF. The gene calls are TRBV7-3 and TRBJ2-3; no definite D call. CDR1 SGHTA and CDR2 FQGTGA come from the germline V gene. The ends were cut back, 0 bases at V and 5 bases at J, with 12 bases in the middle. The CDR3 has 15 amino acids.

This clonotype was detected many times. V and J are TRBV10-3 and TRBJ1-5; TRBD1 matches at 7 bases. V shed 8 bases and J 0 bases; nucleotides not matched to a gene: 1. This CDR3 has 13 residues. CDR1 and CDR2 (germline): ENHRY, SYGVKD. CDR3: CAIWDSSNQPQHF. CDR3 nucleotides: TGTGCCATCTGGGACAGTAGCAATCAGCCCCAGCATTTT.

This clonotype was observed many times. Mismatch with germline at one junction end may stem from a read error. CDR3 residues: CASSYPPRGPQGQGGINSPLHF. CDR3 coding DNA: TGTGCCAGCAGTTACCCGCCAAGAGGGCCCCAAGGACAGGGGGGGATAAATTCTCCCCTCCACTTT. The V call is TRBV6-2 or TRBV6-3, the J call TRBJ1-6; 10 bases align to TRBD1. The CDR3 is 22 amino acids. Germline V gene lookup returns CDR1 MNHEY and CDR2 SVGEGT.

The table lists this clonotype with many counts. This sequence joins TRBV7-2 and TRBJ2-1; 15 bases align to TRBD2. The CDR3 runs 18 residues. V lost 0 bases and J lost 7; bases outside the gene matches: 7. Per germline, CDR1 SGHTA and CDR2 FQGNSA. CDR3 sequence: CASSLARTSGRAGNEQFF. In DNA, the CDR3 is TGTGCCAGCAGCTTAGCGCGGACTAGCGGGAGGGCCGGGAATGAGCAGTTCTTC. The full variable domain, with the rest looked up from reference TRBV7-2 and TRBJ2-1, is GAGVSQSPSNKVTEKGKDVELRCDPISGHTALYWYRQSLGQGLEFLIYFQGNSAPDKSGLPSDRFSAERTGGSVSTLTIQRTQQEDSAVYLCASSLARTSGRAGNEQFFGPGTRLTVL.

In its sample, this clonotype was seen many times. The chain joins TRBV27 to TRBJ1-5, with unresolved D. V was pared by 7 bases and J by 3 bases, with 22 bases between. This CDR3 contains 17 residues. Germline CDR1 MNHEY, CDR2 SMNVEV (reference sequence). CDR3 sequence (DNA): TGTGCCAGCACCATAATCCCATCGCGGAGAGACAATCAGCCCCAGCATTTT. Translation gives CASTIIPSRRDNQPQHF.

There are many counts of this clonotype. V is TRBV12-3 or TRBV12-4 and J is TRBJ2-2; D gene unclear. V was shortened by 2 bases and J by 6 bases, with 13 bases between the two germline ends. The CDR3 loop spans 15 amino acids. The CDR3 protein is CASSLPLLHPGELFF. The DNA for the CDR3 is TGTGCCAGCAGTTTACCGCTACTCCACCCCGGGGAGCTGTTTTTT.

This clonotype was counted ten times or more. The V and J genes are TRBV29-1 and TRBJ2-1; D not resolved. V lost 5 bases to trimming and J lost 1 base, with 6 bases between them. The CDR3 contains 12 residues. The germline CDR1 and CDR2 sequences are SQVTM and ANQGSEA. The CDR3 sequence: CSVIRSYNEQFF. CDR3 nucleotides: TGCAGCGTTATAAGGTCCTACAATGAGCAGTTCTTC.

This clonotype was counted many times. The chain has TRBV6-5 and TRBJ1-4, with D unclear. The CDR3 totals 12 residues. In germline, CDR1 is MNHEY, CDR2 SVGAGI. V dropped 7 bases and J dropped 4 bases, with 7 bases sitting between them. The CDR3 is CASKGFNEKLFF. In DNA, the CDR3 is TGTGCCAGCAAAGGTTTTAATGAAAAACTGTTTTTT.

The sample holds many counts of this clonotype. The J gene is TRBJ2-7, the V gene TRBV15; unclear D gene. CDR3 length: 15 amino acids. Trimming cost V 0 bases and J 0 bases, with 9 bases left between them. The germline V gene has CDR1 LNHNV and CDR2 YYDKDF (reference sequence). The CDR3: CATSRDIPGSYEQYF. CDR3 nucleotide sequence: TGTGCCACCAGCAGAGATATTCCCGGCTCCTACGAGCAGTACTTC.

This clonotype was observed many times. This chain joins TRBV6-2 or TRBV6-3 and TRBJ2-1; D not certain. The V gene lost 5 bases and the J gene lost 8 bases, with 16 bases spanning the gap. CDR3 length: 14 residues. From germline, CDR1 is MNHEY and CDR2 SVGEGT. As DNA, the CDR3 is TGTGCCAGCAGTCACCGGGCCCCGACCCATGAGCAGTTCTTC. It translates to CASSHRAPTHEQFF.

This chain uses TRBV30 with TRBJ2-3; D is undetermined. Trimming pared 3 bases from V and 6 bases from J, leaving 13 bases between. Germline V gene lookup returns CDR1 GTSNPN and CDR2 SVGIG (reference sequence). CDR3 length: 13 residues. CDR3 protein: CAWSDFFEDTQYF. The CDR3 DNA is TGTGCCTGGAGCGATTTTTTTGAGGATACGCAGTATTTT.

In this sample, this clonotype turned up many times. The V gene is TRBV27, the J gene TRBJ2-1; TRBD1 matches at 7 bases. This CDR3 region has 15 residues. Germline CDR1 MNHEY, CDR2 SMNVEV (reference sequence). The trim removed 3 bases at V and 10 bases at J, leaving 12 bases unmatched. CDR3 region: CASSFSDRPMGEQFF. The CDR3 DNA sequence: TGTGCCAGCAGTTTTTCGGACAGGCCTATGGGAGAGCAGTTCTTC.

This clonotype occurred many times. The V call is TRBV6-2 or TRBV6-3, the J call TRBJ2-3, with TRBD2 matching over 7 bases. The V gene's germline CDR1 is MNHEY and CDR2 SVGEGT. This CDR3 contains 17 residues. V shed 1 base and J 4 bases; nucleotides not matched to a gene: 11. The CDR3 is CASSYYSAGDLSDTQYF. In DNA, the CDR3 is TGTGCCAGCAGTTACTATTCGGCGGGAGATTTGTCAGATACGCAGTATTTT.

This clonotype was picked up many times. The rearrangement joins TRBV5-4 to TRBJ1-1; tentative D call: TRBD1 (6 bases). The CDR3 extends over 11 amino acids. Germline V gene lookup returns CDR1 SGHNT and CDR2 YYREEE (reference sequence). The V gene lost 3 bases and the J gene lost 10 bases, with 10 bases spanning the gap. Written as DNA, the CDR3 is TGTGCCAGCAGCTCAGGACAGAGAGCTTTCTTT. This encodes CASSSGQRAFF.

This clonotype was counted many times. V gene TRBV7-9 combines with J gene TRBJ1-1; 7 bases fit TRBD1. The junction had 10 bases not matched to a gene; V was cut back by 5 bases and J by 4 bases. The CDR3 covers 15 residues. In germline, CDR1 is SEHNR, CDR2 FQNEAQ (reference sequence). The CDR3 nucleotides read TGTGCCAGCAGCCGATGGGAGGGACAGCCCACTGAAGCTTTCTTT. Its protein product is CASSRWEGQPTEAFF.